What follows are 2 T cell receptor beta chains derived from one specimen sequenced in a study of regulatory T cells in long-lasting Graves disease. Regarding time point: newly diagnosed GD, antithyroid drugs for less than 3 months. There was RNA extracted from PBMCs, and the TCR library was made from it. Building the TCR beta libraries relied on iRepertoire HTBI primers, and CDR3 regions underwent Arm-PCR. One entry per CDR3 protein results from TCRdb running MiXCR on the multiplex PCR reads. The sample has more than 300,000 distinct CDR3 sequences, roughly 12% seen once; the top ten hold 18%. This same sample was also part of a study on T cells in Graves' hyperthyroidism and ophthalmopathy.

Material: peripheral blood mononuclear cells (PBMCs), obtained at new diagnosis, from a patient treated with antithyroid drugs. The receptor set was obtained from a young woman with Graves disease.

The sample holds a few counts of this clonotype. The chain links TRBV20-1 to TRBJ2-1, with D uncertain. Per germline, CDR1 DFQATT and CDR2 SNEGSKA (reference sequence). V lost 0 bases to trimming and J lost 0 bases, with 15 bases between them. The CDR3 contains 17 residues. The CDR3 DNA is TGCAGTGCTAGAGATCAAAAACGGACCTACTCCTACAATGAGCAGTTCTTC. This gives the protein CSARDQKRTYSYNEQFF.

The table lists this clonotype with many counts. DNA for the CDR3: TGTGCCAGCGGGGACAGCGATAAGAGACCCCAGTACTTC. Translating gives CASGDSDKRPQYF. V is TRBV11-2 and J is TRBJ2-5; 7 bases match TRBD1. V was clipped by 8 bases and J by 9 bases; unmatched bases: 12. The CDR3 runs to 13 residues. Germline values: CDR1 SGHAT, CDR2 FQNNGV.